This T cell receptor beta chain came from a study of blood T cell repertoires in COVID-19. Study-level information: The samples span acute and convalescent COVID-19 from the United States, Italy and Spain. T cells, B-cell-depleted T cells, or PBMCs supplied cDNA or gDNA.

The CDR3 extends over 14 amino acids. Trimming removed 0 bases at V and 4 bases at J, with 9 bases between. CDR1 and CDR2 from the germline V gene are LNHNV and YYDKDF (reference sequence). The table came from immunoSEQ multiplex PCR; TCRdb's copy has only in-frame clones and leaves some out. Counted here are over 200,000 clones, about 90% occurring once; the ten biggest clones make up 2.5% to 3.5%. The sequencing sample was made of peripheral blood. The clonotype was recovered from a woman aged 30 to 39 who had recovered from COVID-19. The chain couples TRBV15 to TRBJ1-1, with D possibly being TRBD1 (6 bases). The CDR3 sequence: CATSRDRTVTEAFF. DNA of the CDR3: TGTGCCACCAGCAGAGACCGGACAGTCACTGAAGCTTTCTTT.